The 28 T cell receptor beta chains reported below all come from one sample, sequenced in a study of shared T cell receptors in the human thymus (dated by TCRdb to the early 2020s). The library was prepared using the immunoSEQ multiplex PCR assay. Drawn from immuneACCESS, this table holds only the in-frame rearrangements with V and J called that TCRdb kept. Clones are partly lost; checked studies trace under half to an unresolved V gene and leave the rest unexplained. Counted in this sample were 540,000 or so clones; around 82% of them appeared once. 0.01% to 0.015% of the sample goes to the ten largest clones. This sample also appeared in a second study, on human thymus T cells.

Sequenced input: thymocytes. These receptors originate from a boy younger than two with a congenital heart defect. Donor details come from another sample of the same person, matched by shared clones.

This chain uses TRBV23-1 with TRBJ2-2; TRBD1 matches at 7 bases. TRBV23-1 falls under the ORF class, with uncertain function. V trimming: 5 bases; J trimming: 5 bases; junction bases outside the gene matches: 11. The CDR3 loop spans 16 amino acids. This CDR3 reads CASSFGQVRVTGELFF. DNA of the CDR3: TGCGCCAGCAGTTTCGGACAGGTCAGAGTGACCGGGGAGCTGTTTTTT.

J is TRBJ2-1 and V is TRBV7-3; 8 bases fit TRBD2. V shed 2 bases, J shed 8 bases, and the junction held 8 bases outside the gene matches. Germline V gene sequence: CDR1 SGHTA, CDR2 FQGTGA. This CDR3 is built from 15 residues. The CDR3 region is CASSLQPPSGHEQFF. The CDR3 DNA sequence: TGTGCCAGCAGCTTACAGCCCCCTAGCGGGCATGAGCAGTTCTTC.

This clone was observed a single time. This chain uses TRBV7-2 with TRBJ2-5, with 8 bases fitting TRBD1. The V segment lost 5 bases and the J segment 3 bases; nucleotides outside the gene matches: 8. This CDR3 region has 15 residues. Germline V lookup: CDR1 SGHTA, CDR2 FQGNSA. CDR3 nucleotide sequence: TGTGCCAGCAGCCTCTCCTGGACAGGGAAAGAGACCCAGTACTTC. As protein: CASSLSWTGKETQYF.

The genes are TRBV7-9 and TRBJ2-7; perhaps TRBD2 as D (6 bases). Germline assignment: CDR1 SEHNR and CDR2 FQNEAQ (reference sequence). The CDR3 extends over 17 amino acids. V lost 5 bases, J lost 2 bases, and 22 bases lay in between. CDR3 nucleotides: TGTGCCAGCAGCCCTATACTTCTTAGACTAGTCCCCTACGAGCAGTACTTC. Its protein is CASSPILLRLVPYEQYF. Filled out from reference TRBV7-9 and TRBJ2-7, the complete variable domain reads DTGVSQNPRHKITKRGQNVTFRCDPISEHNRLYWYRQTLGQGPEFLTYFQNEAQLEKSRLLSDRFSAERPKGSFSTLEIQRTEQGDSAMYLCASSPILLRLVPYEQYFGPGTRLTVT.

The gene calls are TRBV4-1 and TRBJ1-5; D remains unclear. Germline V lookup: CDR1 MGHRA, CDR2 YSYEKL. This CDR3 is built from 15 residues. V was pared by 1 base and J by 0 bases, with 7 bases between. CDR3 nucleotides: TGCGCCAGCAGCCAAGGGGCCTCTAGCAATCAGCCCCAGCATTTT. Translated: CASSQGASSNQPQHF.

CDR3 in amino acids: CASSRTSGRPESSYNEQFF. The CDR3 DNA reads as TGTGCCAGCAGCCGGACTAGCGGGAGGCCCGAGAGCTCCTACAATGAGCAGTTCTTC. The chain joins TRBV7-3 to TRBJ2-1; 14 bases are shared with TRBD2. The CDR3 contains 19 residues. The V segment lost 5 bases and the J segment 0 bases; nucleotides outside the gene matches: 9. Per germline, CDR1 SGHTA and CDR2 FQGTGA.

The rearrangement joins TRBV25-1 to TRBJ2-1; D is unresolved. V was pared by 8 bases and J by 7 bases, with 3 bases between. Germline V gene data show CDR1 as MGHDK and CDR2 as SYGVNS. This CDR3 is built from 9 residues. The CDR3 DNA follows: TGTGCCAGCCCTAATGAGCAGTTCTTC. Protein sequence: CASPNEQFF.

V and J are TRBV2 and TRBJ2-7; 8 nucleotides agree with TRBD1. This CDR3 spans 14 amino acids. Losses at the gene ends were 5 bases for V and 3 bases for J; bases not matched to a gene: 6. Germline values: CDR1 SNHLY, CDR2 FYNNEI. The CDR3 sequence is CASSSPGTGYEQYF. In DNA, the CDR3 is TGTGCCAGCAGTTCACCCGGGACAGGCTACGAGCAGTACTTC.

The CDR3 reads CASSTPRAEGGNQPQHF. For the CDR3, the DNA is TGTGCCAGTAGTACCCCAAGGGCGGAGGGAGGCAATCAGCCCCAGCATTTT. This chain links TRBV19 with TRBJ1-5; D call uncertain. The germline V gene has CDR1 LNHDA and CDR2 SQIVND (reference sequence). The V gene lost 4 bases and the J gene lost 2 bases, with 18 bases spanning the gap. The CDR3 spans 17 residues.

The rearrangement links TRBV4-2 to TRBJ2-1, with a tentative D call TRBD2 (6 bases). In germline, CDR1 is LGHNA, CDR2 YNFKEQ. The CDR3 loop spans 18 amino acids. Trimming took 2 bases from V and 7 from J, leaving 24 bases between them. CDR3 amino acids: CASSQSIPGLRTFNEQFF. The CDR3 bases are TGTGCCAGCAGCCAATCAATACCGGGACTCCGAACCTTTAATGAGCAGTTCTTC.

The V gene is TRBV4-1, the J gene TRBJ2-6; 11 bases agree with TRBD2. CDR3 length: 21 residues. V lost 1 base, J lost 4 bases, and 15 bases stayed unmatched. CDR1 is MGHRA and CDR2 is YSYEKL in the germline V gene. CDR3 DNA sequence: TGCGCCAGCAGCCAAGGGGTTTGGGAGACTAGCGGGAAGGGAGGGGCCAACGTCCTGACTTTC. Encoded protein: CASSQGVWETSGKGGANVLTF.

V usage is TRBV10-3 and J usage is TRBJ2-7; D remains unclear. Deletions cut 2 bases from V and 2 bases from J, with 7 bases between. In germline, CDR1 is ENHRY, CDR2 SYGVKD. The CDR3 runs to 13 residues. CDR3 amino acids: CAISEAWPYEQYF. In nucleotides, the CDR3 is TGTGCCATCAGTGAGGCTTGGCCCTACGAGCAGTACTTC.

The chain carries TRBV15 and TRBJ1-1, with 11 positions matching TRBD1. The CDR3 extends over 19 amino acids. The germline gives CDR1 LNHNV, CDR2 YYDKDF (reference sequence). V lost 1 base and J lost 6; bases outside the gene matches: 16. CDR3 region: CATSRGVEFARGQGAEAFF. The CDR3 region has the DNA TGTGCCACCAGCAGAGGGGTCGAGTTCGCCAGGGGACAGGGGGCTGAAGCTTTCTTT.

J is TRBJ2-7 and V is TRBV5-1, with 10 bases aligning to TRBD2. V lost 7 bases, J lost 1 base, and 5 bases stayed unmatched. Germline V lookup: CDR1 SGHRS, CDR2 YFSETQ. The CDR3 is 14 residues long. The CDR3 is CASGVLAGSYEQYF. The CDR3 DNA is TGCGCCAGCGGGGTACTAGCGGGATCCTACGAGCAGTACTTC. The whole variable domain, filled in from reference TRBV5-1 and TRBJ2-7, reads KAGVTQTPRYLIKTRGQQVTLSCSPISGHRSVSWYQQTPGQGLQFLFEYFSETQRNKGNFPGRFSGRQFSNSRSEMNVSTLELGDSALYLCASGVLAGSYEQYFGPGTRLTVT.

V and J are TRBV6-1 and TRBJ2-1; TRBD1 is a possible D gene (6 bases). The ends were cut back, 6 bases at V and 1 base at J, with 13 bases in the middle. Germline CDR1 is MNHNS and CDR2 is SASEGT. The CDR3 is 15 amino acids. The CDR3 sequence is CASRADRRSYNEQFF. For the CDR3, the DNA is TGTGCCAGCAGAGCGGACAGAAGATCCTACAATGAGCAGTTCTTC.

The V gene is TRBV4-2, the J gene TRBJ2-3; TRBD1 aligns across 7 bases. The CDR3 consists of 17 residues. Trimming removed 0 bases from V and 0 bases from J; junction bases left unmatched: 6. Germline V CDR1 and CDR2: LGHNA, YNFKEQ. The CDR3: CASSQDPEGGSTDTQYF. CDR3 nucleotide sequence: TGTGCCAGCAGCCAAGATCCGGAAGGGGGCAGCACAGATACGCAGTATTTT.

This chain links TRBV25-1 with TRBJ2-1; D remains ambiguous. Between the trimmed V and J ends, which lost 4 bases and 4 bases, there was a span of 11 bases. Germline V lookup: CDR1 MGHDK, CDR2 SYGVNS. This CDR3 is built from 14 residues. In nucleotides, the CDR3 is TGTGCCAGCAGTGCTTGGCCGAAATACAATGAGCAGTTCTTC. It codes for CASSAWPKYNEQFF.

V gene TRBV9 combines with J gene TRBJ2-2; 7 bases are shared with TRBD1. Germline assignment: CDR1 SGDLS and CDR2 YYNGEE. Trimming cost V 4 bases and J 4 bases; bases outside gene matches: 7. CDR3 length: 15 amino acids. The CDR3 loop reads CASSQKTGATGELFF. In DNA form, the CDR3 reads TGTGCCAGCAGCCAAAAAACAGGGGCCACCGGGGAGCTGTTTTTT.

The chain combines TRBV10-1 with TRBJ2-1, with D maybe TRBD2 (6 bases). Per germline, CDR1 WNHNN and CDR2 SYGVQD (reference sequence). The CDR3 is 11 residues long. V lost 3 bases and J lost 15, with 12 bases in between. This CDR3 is CASSDSGGWFF. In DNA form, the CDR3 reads TGCGCCAGCAGTGATTCTGGGGGGTGGTTCTTC.

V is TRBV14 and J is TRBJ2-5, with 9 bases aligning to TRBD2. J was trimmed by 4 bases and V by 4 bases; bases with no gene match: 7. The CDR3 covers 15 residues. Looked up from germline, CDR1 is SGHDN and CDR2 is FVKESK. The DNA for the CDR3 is TGTGCCAGCAGCCGTTGGCGGGAGGGATCAGAGACCCAGTACTTC. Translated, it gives CASSRWREGSETQYF. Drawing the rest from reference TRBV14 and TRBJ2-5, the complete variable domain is EAGVTQFPSHSVIEKGQTVTLRCDPISGHDNLYWYRRVMGKEIKFLLHFVKESKQDESGMPNNRFLAERTGGTYSTLKVQPAELEDSGVYFCASSRWREGSETQYFGPGTRLLVL.

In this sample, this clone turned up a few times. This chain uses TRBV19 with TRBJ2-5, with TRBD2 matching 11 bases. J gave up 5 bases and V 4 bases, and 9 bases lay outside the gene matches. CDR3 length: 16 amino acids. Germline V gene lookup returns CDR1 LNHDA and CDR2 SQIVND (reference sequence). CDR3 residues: CASSTLGTSGRETQYF. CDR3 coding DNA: TGTGCCAGTAGTACCCTCGGGACTAGCGGACGGGAGACCCAGTACTTC.

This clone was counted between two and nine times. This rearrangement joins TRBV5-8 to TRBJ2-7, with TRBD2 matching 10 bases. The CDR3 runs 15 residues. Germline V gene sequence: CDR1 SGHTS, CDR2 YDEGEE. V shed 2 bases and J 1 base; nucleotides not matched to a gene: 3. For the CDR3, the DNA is TGTGCCAGCAGCTTTGGGACTAGCGTTTCCTACGAGCAGTACTTC. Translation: CASSFGTSVSYEQYF.

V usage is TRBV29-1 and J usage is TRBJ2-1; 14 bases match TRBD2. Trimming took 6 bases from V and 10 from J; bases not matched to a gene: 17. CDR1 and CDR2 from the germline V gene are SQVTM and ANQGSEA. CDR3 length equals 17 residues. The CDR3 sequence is CSVPKLQTSGRAAEQFF. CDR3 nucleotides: TGCAGCGTCCCCAAACTACAGACTAGCGGGAGGGCCGCGGAGCAGTTCTTC.

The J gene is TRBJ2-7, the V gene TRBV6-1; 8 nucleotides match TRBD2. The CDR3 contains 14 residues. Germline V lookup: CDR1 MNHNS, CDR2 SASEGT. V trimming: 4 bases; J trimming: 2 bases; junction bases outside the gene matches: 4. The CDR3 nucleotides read TGTGCCAGCAGTGCGGGACTAGTCCCCTACGAGCAGTACTTC. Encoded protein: CASSAGLVPYEQYF.

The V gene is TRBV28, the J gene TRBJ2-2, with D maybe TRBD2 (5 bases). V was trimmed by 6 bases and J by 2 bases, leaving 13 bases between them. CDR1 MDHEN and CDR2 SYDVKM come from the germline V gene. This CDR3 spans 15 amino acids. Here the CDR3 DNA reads TGTGCCAGCAGCCCCGGGAAAAGAAACACCGGGGAGCTGTTTTTT. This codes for CASSPGKRNTGELFF.

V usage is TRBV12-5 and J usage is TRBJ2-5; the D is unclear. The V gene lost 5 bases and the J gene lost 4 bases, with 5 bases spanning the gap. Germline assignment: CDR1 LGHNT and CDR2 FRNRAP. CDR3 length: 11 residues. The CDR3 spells CASGPGETQYF. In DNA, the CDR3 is TGTGCTAGTGGTCCGGGAGAGACCCAGTACTTC.

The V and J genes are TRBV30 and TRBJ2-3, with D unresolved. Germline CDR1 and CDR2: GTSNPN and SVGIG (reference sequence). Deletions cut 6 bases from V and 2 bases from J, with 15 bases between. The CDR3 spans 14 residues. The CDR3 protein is CACLGVFDTDTQYF. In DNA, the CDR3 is TGTGCCTGTCTCGGAGTCTTTGACACAGATACGCAGTATTTT.

Here the CDR3 reads CASSLASLADNEQFF. The CDR3, as DNA: TGCGCCAGCAGCTTGGCCTCACTAGCGGACAATGAGCAGTTCTTC. The chain recombines TRBV5-1 with TRBJ2-1; 8 positions match TRBD2. In germline, CDR1 is SGHRS, CDR2 YFSETQ. The CDR3 runs 15 residues. The junction had 4 bases not matched to a gene; V was cut back by 0 bases and J by 5 bases.